The T cell receptor beta chain described here comes from a study of T cell changes during pregnancy in multiple sclerosis. The data were produced by immunoSEQ multiplex PCR, yet TCRdb's version contains in-frame clones alone and is incomplete. The data contain approximately 70,000 clones, 92% of them singletons. The CDR3 runs to 18 residues. J gave up 1 base and V 4 bases, and 12 bases lay outside the gene matches. Germline CDR1 is SGDLS and CDR2 is YYNGEE. The origin of this receptor is a female donor in good health, enrolled as a control in a pregnancy study. The input for sequencing was peripheral blood, taken in the second trimester of pregnancy. The J gene is TRBJ2-2, the V gene TRBV9, with 8 bases matching TRBD2. The CDR3 DNA reads as TGTGCCAGCAGCCTCCGAGCGGGAGCTTCGGGGAACACCGGGGAGCTGTTTTTT. This sequence encodes CASSLRAGASGNTGELFF.